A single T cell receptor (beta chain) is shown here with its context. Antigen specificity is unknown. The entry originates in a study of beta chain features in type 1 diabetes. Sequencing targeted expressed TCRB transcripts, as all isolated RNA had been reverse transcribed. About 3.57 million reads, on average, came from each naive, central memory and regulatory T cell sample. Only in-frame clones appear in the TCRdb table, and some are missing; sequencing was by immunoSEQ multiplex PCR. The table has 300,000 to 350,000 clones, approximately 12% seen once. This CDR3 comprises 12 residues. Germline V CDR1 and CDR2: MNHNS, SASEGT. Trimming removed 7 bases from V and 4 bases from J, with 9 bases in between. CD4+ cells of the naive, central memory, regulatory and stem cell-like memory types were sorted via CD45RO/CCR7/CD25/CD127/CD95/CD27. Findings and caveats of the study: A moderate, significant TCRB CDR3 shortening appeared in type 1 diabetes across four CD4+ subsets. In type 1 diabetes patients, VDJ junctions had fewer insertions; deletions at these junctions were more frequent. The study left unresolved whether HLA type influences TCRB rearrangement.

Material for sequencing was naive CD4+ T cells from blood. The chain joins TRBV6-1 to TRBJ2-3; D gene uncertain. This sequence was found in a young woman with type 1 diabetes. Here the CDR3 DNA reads TGTGCCAGCACCCTATTGTCAGATACGCAGTATTTT. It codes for CASTLLSDTQYF.